One sample yielded the 20 T cell receptor beta chains listed below, sequenced in a study of cytomegalovirus exposure and HLA in healthy donors. The primer mix had 60 Vbeta and 13 Jbeta primers. Profiling relied on immunoSEQ multiplex PCR, and the TCRdb table lists in-frame clones only, not all of them. Among 270,000 or so clones listed, roughly 90% were seen once. Sample: PBMCs. The receptors originated from a man between 35 and 55 years old in good health and CMV-seropositive.

The rearrangement joins TRBV5-5 to TRBJ1-2; TRBD1 agrees at 9 bases. J lost 0 bases, V lost 4 bases, and 4 bases had no gene match. Germline assignment: CDR1 SGHKS and CDR2 YYEKEE (reference sequence). The CDR3 contains 15 residues. CDR3 bases: TGTGCCAGCAGCATGACAGGGGGTGCTAACTATGGCTACACCTTC. The encoded protein is CASSMTGGANYGYTF.

The rearrangement joins TRBV7-2 to TRBJ2-7; 7 bases line up with TRBD2. CDR1 and CDR2 from the germline V gene are SGHTA and FQGNSA. Trimming took 6 bases from V and 1 from J; bases not matched to a gene: 9. The CDR3 is made up of 15 amino acids. This chain's CDR3 is CASRPSPAGSYEQYF. In DNA form, the CDR3 reads TGTGCCAGCAGACCCTCCCCAGCGGGGTCCTACGAGCAGTACTTC.

The chain carries TRBV28 and TRBJ2-1, with D perhaps matching TRBD2 (6 bases). The CDR3 loop spans 18 amino acids. The V and J ends lost 2 bases and 0 bases respectively, with 17 bases between them. CDR1 is MDHEN, CDR2 SYDVKM, per germline. The CDR3 reads CASSLRTGVASSYNEQFF. The CDR3 coding sequence is TGTGCCAGCAGTTTACGGACGGGGGTTGCCAGCTCCTACAATGAGCAGTTCTTC.

This rearrangement joins TRBV28 to TRBJ2-3; TRBD1 matches 7 bases. Germline trimming cut 10 bases from V and 1 base from J; bases unmatched to any gene: 26. Germline CDR1 MDHEN, CDR2 SYDVKM. This CDR3 region has 20 residues. The CDR3 nucleotides read TGTGCCACCTCAACCCGACAGGGAACGGCTATACAGCCCCGCACAGATACGCAGTATTTT. Residues: CATSTRQGTAIQPRTDTQYF.

The rearrangement uses TRBV4-3 and TRBJ2-3; D ambiguous. The CDR3 covers 13 residues. V was shortened by 1 base and J by 2 bases, with 4 bases between the two germline ends. CDR1 is LGHNA, CDR2 YSLEER, per germline. The DNA of the CDR3 is TGCGCCAGCAGCCAAGGAGCCACAGATACGCAGTATTTT. Its protein is CASSQGATDTQYF.

This clone has just a few counts. Other DNA sequences in this sample translate to the same CDR3. The CDR3 DNA reads TGCGCCAGCAGCTGGGGACTAGCGGGAACCTACAATGAGCAGTTCTTC. Translating it yields CASSWGLAGTYNEQFF. The gene calls are TRBV5-1 and TRBJ2-1; 13 bases map to TRBD2. The CDR3 covers 16 residues. Germline-derived CDR1 and CDR2 are SGHRS and YFSETQ. V shed 3 bases, J shed 2 bases, and the junction held 2 bases outside the gene matches.

The rearrangement uses TRBV5-1 and TRBJ1-4, with unresolved D. The CDR3 consists of 16 residues. Trimming pared 0 bases from V and 1 base from J, leaving 10 bases between. Looked up from germline, CDR1 is SGHRS and CDR2 is YFSETQ. CDR3 amino acids: CASSLGQVVTNEKLFF. The DNA for the CDR3 is TGCGCCAGCAGCTTGGGCCAGGTGGTAACTAATGAAAAACTGTTTTTT.

The chain joins TRBV14 to TRBJ1-2; the D is unclear. The germline V and J ends were trimmed by 5 bases and 0 bases, with 10 bases remaining between them. The CDR3 is 14 amino acids. Germline CDR1 is SGHDN and CDR2 is FVKESK. The DNA for the CDR3 is TGTGCCAGCAGCTTTAACGGGGCTAACTATGGCTACACCTTC. Amino acids: CASSFNGANYGYTF.

The chain employs TRBV6-5 and TRBJ2-1, with TRBD1 matching over 7 bases. Germline loops: CDR1 MNHEY, CDR2 SVGAGI. The ends lost 1 base at V and 8 bases at J; junction bases unmatched: 8. There are 15 residues in the CDR3. The CDR3 region is CASSYFQGVSYEQFF. The CDR3 nucleotides read TGTGCCAGCAGTTACTTTCAGGGGGTCAGCTATGAGCAGTTCTTC.

The chain carries TRBV6-1 and TRBJ2-2; 11 bases agree with TRBD2. The CDR3 extends over 15 amino acids. The trim removed 7 bases at V and 6 bases at J, leaving 7 bases unmatched. Germline V CDR1 and CDR2: MNHNS, SASEGT. The chain's CDR3 is CASTKLAGVPGELFF. The CDR3 coding sequence is TGTGCCAGCACCAAACTAGCGGGAGTTCCCGGGGAGCTGTTTTTT.

The chain couples TRBV28 to TRBJ1-5; the D gene is possibly TRBD1 (5 bases). This CDR3 is 16 amino acids long. Trimming removed 1 base from V and 2 bases from J, with 12 bases in between. Germline CDR1 is MDHEN and CDR2 is SYDVKM. CDR3 loop: CASSLLSGGGNQPQHF. The CDR3 DNA sequence: TGTGCCAGCAGTTTATTATCGGGGGGTGGCAATCAGCCCCAGCATTTT.

This clone was seen once. The chain is built from TRBV5-4 and TRBJ2-3, with a tentative D call TRBD2 (6 bases). The V gene's germline CDR1 is SGHNT and CDR2 YYREEE (reference sequence). There are 15 residues in the CDR3. Trimming removed 0 bases from V and 4 bases from J, with 12 bases in between. CDR3 sequence: CASSLGGTPPDTQYF. The CDR3 coding sequence is TGTGCCAGCAGCTTGGGCGGGACTCCCCCAGATACGCAGTATTTT.

The chain joins TRBV28 to TRBJ1-6, with D unclear. CDR3 length: 14 amino acids. Trimming cost V 2 bases and J 10 bases, with 12 bases left between them. Per the germline V gene, CDR1 is MDHEN and CDR2 is SYDVKM. The CDR3 spells CASSLGRGYSPLHF. In DNA, the CDR3 is TGTGCCAGCAGTTTAGGGCGGGGTTACTCACCCCTCCACTTT.

V and J are TRBV14 and TRBJ2-7; 8 positions agree with TRBD1. Losses at the gene ends were 2 bases for V and 3 bases for J; bases not matched to a gene: 6. The CDR3 has 15 amino acids. Germline lookup yields CDR1 SGHDN and CDR2 FVKESK. The CDR3 DNA sequence: TGTGCCAGCAGCCAATGGACAGGGACCCACTACGAGCAGTACTTC. Protein product: CASSQWTGTHYEQYF.

The rearrangement joins TRBV7-9 to TRBJ2-7; 9 positions match TRBD1. The trim removed 5 bases at V and 6 bases at J, leaving 14 bases unmatched. CDR1 SEHNR and CDR2 FQNEAQ come from the germline V gene (reference sequence). The CDR3 sequence is 16 residues long. CDR3 sequence reads: CASSPPGRTGDSEQYF. The CDR3 coding sequence is TGTGCCAGCAGCCCCCCGGGGAGGACAGGGGACTCCGAGCAGTACTTC.

This rearrangement joins TRBV6-5 to TRBJ2-7; no clear D. CDR3 length: 15 amino acids. Germline loops: CDR1 MNHEY, CDR2 SVGAGI. Trimming removed 6 bases from V and 0 bases from J, with 15 bases in between. CDR3 sequence (DNA): TGTGCCAGCAGCTACCTCCCGACAAGCTCCTACGAGCAGTACTTC. This translates into CASSYLPTSSYEQYF.

This chain joins TRBV19 and TRBJ1-1; D is possibly TRBD1 (6 bases). This CDR3 spans 13 amino acids. V lost 10 bases to trimming and J lost 1 base, with 13 bases between them. Germline CDR1 and CDR2: LNHDA and SQIVND (reference sequence). This CDR3 is CATRTEGNTEAFF. In nucleotides, the CDR3 is TGTGCCACGCGGACAGAGGGGAACACTGAAGCTTTCTTT.

This chain connects TRBV29-1 to TRBJ1-1; 10 positions agree with TRBD1. With V trimmed by 7 bases and J by 4 bases, 6 bases remained unmatched. The CDR3 runs 13 residues. CDR1 is SQVTM, CDR2 ANQGSEA, per germline. Here the CDR3 DNA reads TGCAGCGCCAGACAGGGGGCGGGCACTGAAGCTTTCTTT. This translates into CSARQGAGTEAFF.

V gene TRBV5-1 combines with J gene TRBJ2-1; 8 positions agree with TRBD1. Germline loops: CDR1 SGHRS, CDR2 YFSETQ. The CDR3 loop spans 13 amino acids. Germline trimming cut 0 bases from V and 12 bases from J; bases unmatched to any gene: 5. As DNA, the CDR3 is TGCGCCAGCAGCTTGGCAGGGGGCGTAGGGCAGTTCTTC. Residues: CASSLAGGVGQFF.

As concerns this clone: At one end, the junction sequence differs from germline, possibly due to a read error. Written as DNA, the CDR3 is TGCGCCAGCAGCTTGGAGGGACTAGATATTAAATTCTTC. The encoded protein is CASSLEGLDIKFF. This chain links TRBV5-1 with TRBJ2-7; 8 bases map to TRBD2. The CDR3 covers 13 residues. Germline CDR1 is SGHRS and CDR2 is YFSETQ.